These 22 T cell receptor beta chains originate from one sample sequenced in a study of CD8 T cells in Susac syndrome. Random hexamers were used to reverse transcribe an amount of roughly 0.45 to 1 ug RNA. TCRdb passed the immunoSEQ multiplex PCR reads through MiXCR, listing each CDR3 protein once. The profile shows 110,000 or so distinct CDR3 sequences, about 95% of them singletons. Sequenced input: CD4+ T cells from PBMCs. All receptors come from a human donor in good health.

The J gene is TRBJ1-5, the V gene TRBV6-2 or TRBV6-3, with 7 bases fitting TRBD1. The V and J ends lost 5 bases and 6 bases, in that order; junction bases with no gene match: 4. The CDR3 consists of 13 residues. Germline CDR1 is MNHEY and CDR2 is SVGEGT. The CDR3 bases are TGTGCCAGCAGTCGACAGGGCGGTCAGCCCCAGCATTTT. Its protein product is CASSRQGGQPQHF.

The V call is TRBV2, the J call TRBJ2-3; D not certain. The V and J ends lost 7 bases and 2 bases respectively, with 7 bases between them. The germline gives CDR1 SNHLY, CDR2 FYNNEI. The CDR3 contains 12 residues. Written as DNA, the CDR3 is TGTGCCAGCACGCAAAACACAGATACGCAGTATTTT. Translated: CASTQNTDTQYF.

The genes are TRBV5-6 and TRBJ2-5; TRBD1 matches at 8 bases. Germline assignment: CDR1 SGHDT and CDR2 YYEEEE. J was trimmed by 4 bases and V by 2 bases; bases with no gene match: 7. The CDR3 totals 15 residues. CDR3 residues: CASSFTTGVTETQYF. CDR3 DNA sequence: TGTGCCAGCAGCTTCACGACAGGGGTTACAGAGACCCAGTACTTC.

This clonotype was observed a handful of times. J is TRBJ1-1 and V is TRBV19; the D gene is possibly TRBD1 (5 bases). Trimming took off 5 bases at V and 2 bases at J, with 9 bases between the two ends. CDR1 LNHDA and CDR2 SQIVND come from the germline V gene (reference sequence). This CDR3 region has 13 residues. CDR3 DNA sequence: TGTGCCAGTAGTTCCAGGGTAAACACTGAAGCTTTCTTT. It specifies CASSSRVNTEAFF.

CDR3 DNA: TGTGCCTGGAGACCGGGAACCTCTAATGGCTACACCTTC. Its protein is CAWRPGTSNGYTF. This chain links TRBV30 with TRBJ1-2; D gene ambiguous. The V gene lost 3 bases and the J gene lost 6 bases, with 14 bases spanning the gap. Germline V CDR1 and CDR2: GTSNPN, SVGIG (reference sequence). The CDR3 has 13 amino acids.

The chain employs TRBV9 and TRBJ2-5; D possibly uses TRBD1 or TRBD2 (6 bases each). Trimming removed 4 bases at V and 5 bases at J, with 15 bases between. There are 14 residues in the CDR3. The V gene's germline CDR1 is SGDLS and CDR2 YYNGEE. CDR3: CASSITGGGETQYF. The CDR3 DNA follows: TGTGCCAGCAGCATAACCGGGGGCGGTGAGACCCAGTACTTC.

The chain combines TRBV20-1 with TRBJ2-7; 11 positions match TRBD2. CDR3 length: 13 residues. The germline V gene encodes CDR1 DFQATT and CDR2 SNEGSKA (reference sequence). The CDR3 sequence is CSLTSGIAYEQYF. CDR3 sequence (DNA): TGCAGCTTGACTAGCGGGATCGCCTACGAGCAGTACTTC.

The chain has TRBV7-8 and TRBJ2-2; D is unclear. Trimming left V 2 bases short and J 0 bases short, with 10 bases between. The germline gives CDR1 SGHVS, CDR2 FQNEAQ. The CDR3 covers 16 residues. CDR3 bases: TGTGCCAGCAGCTTATTATCCACTCCGAACACCGGGGAGCTGTTTTTT. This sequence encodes CASSLLSTPNTGELFF.

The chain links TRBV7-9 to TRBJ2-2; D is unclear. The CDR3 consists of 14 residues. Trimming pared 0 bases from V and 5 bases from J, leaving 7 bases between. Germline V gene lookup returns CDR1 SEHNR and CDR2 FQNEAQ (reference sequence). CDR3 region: CASSLASLTGELFF. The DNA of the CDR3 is TGTGCCAGCAGCTTAGCCTCTCTTACCGGGGAGCTGTTTTTT.

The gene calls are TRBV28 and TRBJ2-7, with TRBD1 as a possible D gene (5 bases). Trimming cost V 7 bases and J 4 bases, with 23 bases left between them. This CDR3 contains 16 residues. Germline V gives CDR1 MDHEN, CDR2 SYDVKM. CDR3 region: CASNFLGSTELYEQYF. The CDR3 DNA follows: TGTGCCAGCAATTTTTTGGGGTCGACAGAACTATACGAGCAGTACTTC.

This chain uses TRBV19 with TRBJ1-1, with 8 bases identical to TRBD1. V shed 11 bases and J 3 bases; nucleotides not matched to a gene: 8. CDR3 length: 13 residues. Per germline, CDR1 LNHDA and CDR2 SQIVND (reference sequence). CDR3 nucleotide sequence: TGTGCCTCGGGACAGGTGGCGGACACTGAAGCTTTCTTT. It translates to CASGQVADTEAFF.

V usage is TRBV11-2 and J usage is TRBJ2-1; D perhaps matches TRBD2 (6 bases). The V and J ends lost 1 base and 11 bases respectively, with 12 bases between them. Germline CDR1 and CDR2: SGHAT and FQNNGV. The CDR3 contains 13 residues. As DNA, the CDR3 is TGTGCCAGCAGCTTAGGATCCGGACTAAAGCAGTTCTTC. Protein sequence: CASSLGSGLKQFF.

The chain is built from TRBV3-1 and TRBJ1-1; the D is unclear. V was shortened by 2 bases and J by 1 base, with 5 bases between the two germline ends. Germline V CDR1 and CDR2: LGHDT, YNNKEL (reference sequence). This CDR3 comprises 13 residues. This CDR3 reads CASSQTENTEAFF. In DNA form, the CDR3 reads TGTGCCAGCAGCCAAACAGAGAACACTGAAGCTTTCTTT.

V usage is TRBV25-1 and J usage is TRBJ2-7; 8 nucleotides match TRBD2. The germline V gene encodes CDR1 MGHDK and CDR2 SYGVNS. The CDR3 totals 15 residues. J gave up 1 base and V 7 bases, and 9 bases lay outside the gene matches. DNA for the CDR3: TGTGCCAGCAAGGGCTCTGGACTAGCTTCCTACGAGCAGTACTTC. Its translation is CASKGSGLASYEQYF.

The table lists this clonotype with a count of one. The CDR3 protein is CASSYGVDGDNEQFF. Written as DNA, the CDR3 is TGTGCCAGCAGTTACGGTGTGGATGGAGACAATGAGCAGTTCTTC. The rearrangement joins TRBV6-6 to TRBJ2-1; D call uncertain. Germline assignment: CDR1 MNHNY and CDR2 SVGAGI (reference sequence). Deletions cut 2 bases from V and 5 bases from J, with 13 bases between. This CDR3 contains 15 residues.

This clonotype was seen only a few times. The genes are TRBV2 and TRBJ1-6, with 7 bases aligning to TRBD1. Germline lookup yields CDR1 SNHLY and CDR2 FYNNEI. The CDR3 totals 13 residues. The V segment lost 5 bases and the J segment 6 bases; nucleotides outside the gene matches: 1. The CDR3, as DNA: TGTGCCAGCAGTCGGGACAGTAATTCACCCCTCCACTTT. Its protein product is CASSRDSNSPLHF.

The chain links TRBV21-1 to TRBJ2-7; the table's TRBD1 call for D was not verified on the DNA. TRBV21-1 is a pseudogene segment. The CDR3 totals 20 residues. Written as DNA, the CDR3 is TGTGCCAGCAGCAAAGGGTATATAGTAGGCAGGGGGCAATCTTCCTACGAGCAGTACTTC. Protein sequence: CASSKGYIVGRGQSSYEQYF.

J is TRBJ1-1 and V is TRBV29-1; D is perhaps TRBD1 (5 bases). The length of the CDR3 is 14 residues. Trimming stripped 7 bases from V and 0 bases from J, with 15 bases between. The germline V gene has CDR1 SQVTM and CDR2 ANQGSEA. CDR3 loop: CSAMGRTLNTEAFF. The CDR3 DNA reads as TGCAGCGCAATGGGACGGACCTTGAACACTGAAGCTTTCTTT.

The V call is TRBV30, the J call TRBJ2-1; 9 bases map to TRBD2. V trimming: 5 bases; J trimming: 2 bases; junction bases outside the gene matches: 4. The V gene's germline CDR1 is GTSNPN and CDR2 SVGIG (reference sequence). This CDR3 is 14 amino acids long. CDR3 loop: CAWETSGPYNEQFF. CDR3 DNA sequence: TGTGCCTGGGAGACTAGCGGCCCCTACAATGAGCAGTTCTTC.

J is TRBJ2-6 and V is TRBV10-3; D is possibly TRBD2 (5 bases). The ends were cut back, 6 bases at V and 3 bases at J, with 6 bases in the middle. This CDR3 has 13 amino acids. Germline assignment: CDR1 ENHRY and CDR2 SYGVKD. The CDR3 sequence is CAIRRVGANVLTF. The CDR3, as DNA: TGTGCCATCAGGAGGGTTGGGGCCAACGTCCTGACTTTC.

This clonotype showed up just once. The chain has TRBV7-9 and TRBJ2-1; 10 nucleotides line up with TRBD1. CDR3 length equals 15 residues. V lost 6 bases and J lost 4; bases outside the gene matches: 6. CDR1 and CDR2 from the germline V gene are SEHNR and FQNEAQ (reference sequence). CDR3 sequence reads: CASRPGQGGYNEQFF. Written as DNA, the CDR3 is TGTGCCAGCAGACCCGGACAGGGGGGATACAATGAGCAGTTCTTC.

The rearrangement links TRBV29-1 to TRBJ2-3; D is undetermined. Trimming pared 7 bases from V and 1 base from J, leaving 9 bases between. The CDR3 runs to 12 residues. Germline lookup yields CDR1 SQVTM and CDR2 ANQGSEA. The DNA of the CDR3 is TGCAGCGCCCGGACGGGCACAGATACGCAGTATTTT. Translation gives CSARTGTDTQYF.